This TCR beta chain was observed in a study of shared clonotypes between healthy human individuals. Study results and limitations: An effect of sequencing depth on clonotype sharing among donors was expected. Sharing across four donors was seen in 4.5% to 5.5% of naive CD4 clonotypes. Relative to clonotypes present in all four donors, those not shared had lower generation probabilities.

Details on this clone: Its antigen remains unidentified.

The donors were all Caucasian adults (living in Nashville, Tennessee). Data came from immunoSEQ multiplex PCR; TCRdb stores just in-frame clones and leaves some out. The table has over 1.4 million clones, roughly 95% seen once; the top ten hold approximately 1.1%. This CDR3 contains 15 residues. Trimming pared 7 bases from V and 2 bases from J, leaving 18 bases between. CDR1 MNHEY and CDR2 SVGAGI come from the germline V gene. This clonotype was obtained from a man aged 25-40 years in good health. The genes are TRBV6-5 and TRBJ2-7, with D possibly matching TRBD1 (5 bases). Input material: naive CD4+ T cells sorted from blood. Subset noted: CD45RA+ positively selected. The CDR3 loop reads CASTLGWGPPYEQYF. The CDR3 DNA reads TGTGCCAGCACCTTAGGGTGGGGCCCTCCCTACGAGCAGTACTTC.